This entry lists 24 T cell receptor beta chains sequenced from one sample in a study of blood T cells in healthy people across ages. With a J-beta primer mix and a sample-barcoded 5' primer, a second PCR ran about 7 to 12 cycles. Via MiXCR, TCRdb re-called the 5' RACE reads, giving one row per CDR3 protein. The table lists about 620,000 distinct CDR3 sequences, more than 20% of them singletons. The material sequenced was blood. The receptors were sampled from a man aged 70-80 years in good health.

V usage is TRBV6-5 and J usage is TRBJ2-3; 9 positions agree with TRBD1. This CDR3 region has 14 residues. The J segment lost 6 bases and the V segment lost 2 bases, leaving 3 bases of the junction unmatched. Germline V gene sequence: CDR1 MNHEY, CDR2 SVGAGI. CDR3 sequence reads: CASSYNRGQDTQYF. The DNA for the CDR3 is TGTGCCAGCAGTTACAACAGGGGGCAGGATACGCAGTATTTT.

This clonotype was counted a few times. The CDR3 sequence is CSATPGLYGYTF. The CDR3 DNA sequence: TGCAGTGCCACCCCCGGCTTGTATGGCTACACCTTC. V usage is TRBV20-1 and J usage is TRBJ1-2, with D uncertain. With 6 bases removed from V and 5 bases from J, the gap between germline ends came to 13 bases. Germline CDR1 is DFQATT and CDR2 is SNEGSKA (reference sequence). The CDR3 is made up of 12 amino acids.

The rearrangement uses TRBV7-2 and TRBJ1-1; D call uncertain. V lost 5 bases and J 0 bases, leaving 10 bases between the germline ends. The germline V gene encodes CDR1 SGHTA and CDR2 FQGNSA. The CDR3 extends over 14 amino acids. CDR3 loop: CASSAQALNTEAFF. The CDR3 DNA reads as TGTGCCAGCAGCGCCCAGGCGTTGAACACTGAAGCTTTCTTT.

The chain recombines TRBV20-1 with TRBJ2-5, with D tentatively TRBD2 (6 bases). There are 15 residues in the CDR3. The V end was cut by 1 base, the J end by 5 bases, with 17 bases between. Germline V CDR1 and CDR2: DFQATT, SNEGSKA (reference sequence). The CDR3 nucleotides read TGCAGTGCTAGAGCGGGTAAATCCACTAGCGAGACCCAGTACTTC. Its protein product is CSARAGKSTSETQYF.

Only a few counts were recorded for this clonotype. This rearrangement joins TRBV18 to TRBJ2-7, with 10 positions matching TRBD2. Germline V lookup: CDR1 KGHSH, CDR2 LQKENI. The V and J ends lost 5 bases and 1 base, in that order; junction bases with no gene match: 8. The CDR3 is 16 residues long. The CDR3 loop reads CASSTLAGVRSYEQYF. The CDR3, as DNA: TGTGCCAGCTCAACCCTAGCGGGAGTCCGGTCCTACGAGCAGTACTTC.

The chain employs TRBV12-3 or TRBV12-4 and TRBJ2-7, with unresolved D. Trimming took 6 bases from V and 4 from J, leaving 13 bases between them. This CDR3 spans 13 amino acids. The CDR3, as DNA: TGTGCCAGCAGGCCGCCTCTACGGTACGAGCAGTACTTC. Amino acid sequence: CASRPPLRYEQYF.

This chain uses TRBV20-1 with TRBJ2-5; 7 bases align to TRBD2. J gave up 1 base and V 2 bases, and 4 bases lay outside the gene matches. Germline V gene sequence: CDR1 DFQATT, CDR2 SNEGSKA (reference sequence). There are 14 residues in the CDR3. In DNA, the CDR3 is TGCAGTGCTAGAAAGAGGACTAGCCAAGAGACCCAGTACTTC. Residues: CSARKRTSQETQYF.

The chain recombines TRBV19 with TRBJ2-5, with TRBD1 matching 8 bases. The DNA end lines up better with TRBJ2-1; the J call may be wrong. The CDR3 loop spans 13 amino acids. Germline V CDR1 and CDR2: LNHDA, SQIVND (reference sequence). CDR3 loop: CASRATGVHEQFF. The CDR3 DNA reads TGTGCCAGTAGGGCGACAGGGGTGCATGAGCAGTTCTTC.

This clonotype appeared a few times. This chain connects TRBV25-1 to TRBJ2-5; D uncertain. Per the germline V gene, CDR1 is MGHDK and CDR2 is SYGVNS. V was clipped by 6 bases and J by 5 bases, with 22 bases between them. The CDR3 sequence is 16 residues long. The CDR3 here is CASSGWDLGSSETQYF. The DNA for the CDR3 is TGTGCCAGCAGCGGGTGGGATCTCGGTAGTTCGGAGACCCAGTACTTC.

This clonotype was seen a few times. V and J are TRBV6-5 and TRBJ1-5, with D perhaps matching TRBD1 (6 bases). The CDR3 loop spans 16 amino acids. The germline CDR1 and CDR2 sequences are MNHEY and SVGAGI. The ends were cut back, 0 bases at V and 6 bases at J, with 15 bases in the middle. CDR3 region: CASSYSRTERGQPQHF. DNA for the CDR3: TGTGCCAGCAGTTACTCCCGGACAGAACGGGGTCAGCCCCAGCATTTT.

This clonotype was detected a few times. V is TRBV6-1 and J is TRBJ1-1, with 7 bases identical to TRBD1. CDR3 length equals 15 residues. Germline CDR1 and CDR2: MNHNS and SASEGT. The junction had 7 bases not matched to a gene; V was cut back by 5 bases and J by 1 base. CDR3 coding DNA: TGTGCCAGCAGTCCCACGTGGGACAGGAACACTGAAGCTTTCTTT. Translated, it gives CASSPTWDRNTEAFF.

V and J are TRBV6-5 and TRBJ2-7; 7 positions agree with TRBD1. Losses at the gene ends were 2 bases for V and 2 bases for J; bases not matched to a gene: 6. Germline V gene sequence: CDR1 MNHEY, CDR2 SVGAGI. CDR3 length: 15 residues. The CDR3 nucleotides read TGTGCCAGCAGTTACGACGACAGGGCGACCTACGAGCAGTACTTC. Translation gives CASSYDDRATYEQYF.

The CDR3 here is CASSQGQGLNQPQHF. CDR3 coding DNA: TGTGCCAGCAGTCAGGGACAGGGTTTAAATCAGCCCCAGCATTTT. The chain recombines TRBV28 with TRBJ1-5; 9 positions match TRBD1. Trimming at V came to 5 bases and at J to 4 bases, leaving 6 bases not matched to a gene. The CDR3 is made up of 15 amino acids. The germline V gene encodes CDR1 MDHEN and CDR2 SYDVKM.

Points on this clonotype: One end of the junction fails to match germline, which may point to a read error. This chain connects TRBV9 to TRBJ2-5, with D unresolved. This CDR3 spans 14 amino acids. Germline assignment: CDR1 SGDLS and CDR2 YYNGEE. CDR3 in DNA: TGTGCCAGCAACGTAGAAACAGCACAAGAGACCCAGTACTTC. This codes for CASNVETAQETQYF.

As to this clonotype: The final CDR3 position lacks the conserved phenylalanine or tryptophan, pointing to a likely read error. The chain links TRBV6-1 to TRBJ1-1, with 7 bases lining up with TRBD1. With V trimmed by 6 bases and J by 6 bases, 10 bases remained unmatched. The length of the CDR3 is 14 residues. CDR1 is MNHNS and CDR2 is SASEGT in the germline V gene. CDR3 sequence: CASRKGGGGSEAFS. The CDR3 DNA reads TGTGCCAGCAGAAAAGGTGGAGGGGGCTCTGAAGCTTTCTCT.

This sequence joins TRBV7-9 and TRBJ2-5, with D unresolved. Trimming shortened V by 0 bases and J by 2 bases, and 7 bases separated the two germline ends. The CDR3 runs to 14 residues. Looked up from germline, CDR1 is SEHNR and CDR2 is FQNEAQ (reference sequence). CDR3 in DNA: TGTGCCAGCAGCTTAGCAAGGAGTCAAGAGACCCAGTACTTC. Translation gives CASSLARSQETQYF.

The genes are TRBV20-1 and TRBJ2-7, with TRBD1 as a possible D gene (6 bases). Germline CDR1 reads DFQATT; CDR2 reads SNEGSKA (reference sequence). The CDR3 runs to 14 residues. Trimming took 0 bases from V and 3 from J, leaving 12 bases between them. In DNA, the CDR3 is TGCAGTGCTAGAGAGGCGACAGGCTACTACGAGCAGTACTTC. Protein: CSAREATGYYEQYF.

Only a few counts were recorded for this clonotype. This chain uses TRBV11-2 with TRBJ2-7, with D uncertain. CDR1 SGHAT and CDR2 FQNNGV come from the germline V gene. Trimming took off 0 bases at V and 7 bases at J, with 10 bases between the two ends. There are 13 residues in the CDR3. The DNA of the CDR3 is TGTGCCAGCAGCTTAGAGTCTAGTGGGGAGCAGTACTTC. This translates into CASSLESSGEQYF.

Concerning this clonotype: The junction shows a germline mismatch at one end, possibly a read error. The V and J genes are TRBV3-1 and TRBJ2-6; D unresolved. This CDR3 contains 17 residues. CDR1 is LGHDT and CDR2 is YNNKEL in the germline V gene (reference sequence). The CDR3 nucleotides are TGTGTCAGCAGCCAAGATACACCAAGCTCTGGGGCCAACGTCCTGACTTTC. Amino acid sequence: CVSSQDTPSSGANVLTF.

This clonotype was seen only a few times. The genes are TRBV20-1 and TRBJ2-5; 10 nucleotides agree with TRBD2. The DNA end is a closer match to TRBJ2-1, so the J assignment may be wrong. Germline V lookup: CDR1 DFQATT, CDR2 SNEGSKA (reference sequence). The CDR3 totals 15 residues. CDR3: CSAPTAGGPYNEQFF. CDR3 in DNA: TGCAGTGCTCCCACAGCGGGAGGGCCATACAATGAGCAGTTCTTC.

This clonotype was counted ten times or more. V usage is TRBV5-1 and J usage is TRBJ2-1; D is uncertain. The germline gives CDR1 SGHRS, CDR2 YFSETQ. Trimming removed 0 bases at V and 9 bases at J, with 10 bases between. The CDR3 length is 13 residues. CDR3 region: CASSLVPGGEQFF. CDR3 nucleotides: TGCGCCAGCAGCTTGGTTCCTGGCGGTGAGCAGTTCTTC.

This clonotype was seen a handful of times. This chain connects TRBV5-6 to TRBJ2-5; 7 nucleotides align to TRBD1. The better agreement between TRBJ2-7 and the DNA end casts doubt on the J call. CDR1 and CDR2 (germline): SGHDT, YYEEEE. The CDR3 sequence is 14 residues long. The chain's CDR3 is CASSPMDRIYEQYF. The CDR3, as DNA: TGTGCCAGCAGCCCCATGGACAGGATCTACGAGCAGTACTTC.

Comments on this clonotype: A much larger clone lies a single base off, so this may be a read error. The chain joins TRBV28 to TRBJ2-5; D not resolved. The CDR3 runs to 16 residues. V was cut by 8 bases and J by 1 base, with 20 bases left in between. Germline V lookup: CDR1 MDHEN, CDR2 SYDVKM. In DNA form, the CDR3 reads TGTGCCAGCGGAGCCCTAGGTCGGCAGCGCCAAGAGACCCAGTACTTC. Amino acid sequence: CASGALGRQRQETQYF.

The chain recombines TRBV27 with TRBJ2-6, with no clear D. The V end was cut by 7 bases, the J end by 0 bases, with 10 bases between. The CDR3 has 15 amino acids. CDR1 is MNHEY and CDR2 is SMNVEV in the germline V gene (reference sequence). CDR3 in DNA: TGTGCCAGCATGGGTAGAAACTCTGGGGCCAACGTCCTGACTTTC. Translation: CASMGRNSGANVLTF.